The entry below describes one TCR beta chain. Its antigen is as yet unknown. This sample stems from a study of shared clonotypes between healthy human individuals. Some clones are missing from TCRdb's copy, which holds only in-frame ones; the method was immunoSEQ multiplex PCR. The sample has roughly 2,000,000 clones; about 95% are singletons. Overall study findings and caveats: Generation probabilities of non-shared clonotypes were lower (relative to those shared by all four donors). Sorted-subset sequencing was shown by rarefaction to be incomplete despite large depth.

Germline trimming cut 5 bases from V and 3 bases from J; bases unmatched to any gene: 10. Germline values: CDR1 MNHEY, CDR2 SMNVEV (reference sequence). This CDR3 spans 17 amino acids. The naive CD8 fraction comprised CD45RO-negative cells positively selected for CCR7 and excluded terminally differentiated effector memory CD45RA+ cells. Donors had no recently reported acute infections or vaccinations and were HIV-negative. Each sample came from a Caucasian adult donor living in Nashville, Tennessee. J is TRBJ1-3 and V is TRBV27; TRBD1 matches at 10 bases. Material: naive CD8+ T cells sorted from blood. This receptor was taken from a man aged 18 to 30 in good health. The CDR3, as DNA: TGTGCCAGCAGTCCAACAGGGACAGGGGATCGTGGAAACACCATATATTTT. Its translation: CASSPTGTGDRGNTIYF.